These 10 T cell receptor beta chains originate from one sample sequenced in a study of blood T cell repertoires in COVID-19. Method: immunoSEQ multiplex PCR; TCRdb's copy keeps in-frame clones and lacks some. In the table there are approximately 110,000 clones, 85% to 90% of which are singletons. The sample was peripheral blood. All receptors derive from a woman between 45 and 65 years old with active or convalescent COVID-19.

This rearrangement joins TRBV7-9 to TRBJ2-3; 7 bases align to TRBD2. Germline CDR1 and CDR2: SEHNR and FQNEAQ (reference sequence). V lost 4 bases and J lost 6; bases outside the gene matches: 7. There are 14 residues in the CDR3. The CDR3 sequence is CASSWGGGRDTQYF. The CDR3 coding sequence is TGTGCCAGCAGCTGGGGGGGAGGTAGGGATACGCAGTATTTT. Looking up the rest from reference TRBV7-9 and TRBJ2-3 gives the full variable domain: DTGVSQNPRHKITKRGQNVTFRCDPISEHNRLYWYRQTLGQGPEFLTYFQNEAQLEKSRLLSDRFSAERPKGSFSTLEIQRTEQGDSAMYLCASSWGGGRDTQYFGPGTRLTVL.

The chain combines TRBV4-1 with TRBJ2-1; a possible D gene is TRBD2 (6 bases). Germline V gene data show CDR1 as MGHRA and CDR2 as YSYEKL. This CDR3 spans 17 amino acids. Trimming took off 4 bases at V and 0 bases at J, with 16 bases between the two ends. The DNA of the CDR3 is TGCGCCAGCAGCCCCCCCATCGACGGGAGCTCCTACAATGAGCAGTTCTTC. It specifies CASSPPIDGSSYNEQFF.

The chain combines TRBV28 with TRBJ2-2; 8 bases line up with TRBD1. The CDR3 covers 19 residues. The V and J ends lost 4 bases and 0 bases, in that order; junction bases with no gene match: 13. Looked up from germline, CDR1 is MDHEN and CDR2 is SYDVKM. CDR3 amino acids: CASSSFRQWTGTNTGELFF. The CDR3 DNA reads as TGTGCCAGCAGTTCCTTTCGACAATGGACAGGGACGAACACCGGGGAGCTGTTTTTT. Full variable domain (rest looked up from reference TRBV28 and TRBJ2-2): DVKVTQSSRYLVKRTGEKVFLECVQDMDHENMFWYRQDPGLGLRLIYFSYDVKMKEKGDIPEGYSVSREKKERFSLILESASTNQTSMYLCASSSFRQWTGTNTGELFFGEGSRLTVL.

This clone was observed once. This rearrangement joins TRBV10-3 to TRBJ2-1; 13 bases match TRBD2. The ends lost 10 bases at V and 9 bases at J; junction bases unmatched: 9. Germline V lookup: CDR1 ENHRY, CDR2 SYGVKD. This CDR3 is 14 amino acids long. In DNA form, the CDR3 reads TGTGCCACCCGGACTAGCGGGAGAACGGGTGAGCAGTTCTTC. Translation gives CATRTSGRTGEQFF.

The chain recombines TRBV28 with TRBJ2-7; a weak D match, TRBD1 (5 bases). Trimming took off 2 bases at V and 3 bases at J, with 11 bases between the two ends. The CDR3 is 14 residues long. CDR1 and CDR2 (germline): MDHEN, SYDVKM. The CDR3: CASSLVAGNYEQYF. The CDR3, as DNA: TGTGCCAGCAGTTTAGTGGCAGGGAACTACGAGCAGTACTTC.

V usage is TRBV4-3 and J usage is TRBJ1-2, with a tentative D call TRBD1 (5 bases). CDR3 size: 14 residues. The V and J ends lost 0 bases and 2 bases respectively, with 7 bases between them. Germline CDR1 is LGHNA and CDR2 is YSLEER. The CDR3 DNA reads TGCGCCAGCAGCCAAGATCGGGGGAACTATGGCTACACCTTC. Protein sequence: CASSQDRGNYGYTF.

This sequence joins TRBV7-8 and TRBJ1-4, with 9 bases that match TRBD1. CDR3 length: 18 amino acids. With V trimmed by 7 bases and J by 5 bases, 17 bases remained unmatched. Germline V gene sequence: CDR1 SGHVS, CDR2 FQNEAQ. This chain's CDR3 is CASTPGTGQGAHNEKLFF. The DNA of the CDR3 is TGTGCCAGCACCCCAGGAACGGGACAGGGCGCCCACAATGAAAAACTGTTTTTT.

J is TRBJ2-3 and V is TRBV6-6; TRBD2 agrees at 9 bases. The CDR3 has 17 amino acids. CDR1 MNHNY and CDR2 SVGAGI come from the germline V gene (reference sequence). J was trimmed by 4 bases and V by 5 bases; bases with no gene match: 13. CDR3 DNA: TGTGCCAGCAGTCGACCCCCTAGCGGGGACGGGGCAGATACGCAGTATTTT. It specifies CASSRPPSGDGADTQYF.

This clone was seen a single time. The chain recombines TRBV2 with TRBJ2-5; 8 positions agree with TRBD1. Germline V gives CDR1 SNHLY, CDR2 FYNNEI. The CDR3 extends over 14 amino acids. After removal of 6 bases from V and 5 bases from J, the junction contained 8 bases not matched to a gene. In DNA form, the CDR3 reads TGTGCCAGCAGAGTCAGGGGGCTAGGGGAGACCCAGTACTTC. Translating gives CASRVRGLGETQYF.

The rearrangement joins TRBV12-3 or TRBV12-4 to TRBJ2-7; tentatively, D is TRBD1 (6 bases). The CDR3 loop spans 13 amino acids. V was clipped by 6 bases and J by 3 bases, with 12 bases between them. CDR3: CASRVGHYYEQYF. The DNA of the CDR3 is TGTGCCAGCAGAGTGGGACATTACTACGAGCAGTACTTC.